The 26 T cell receptor beta chains given below trace back to one sample, sequenced in a study of blood T cell repertoires in COVID-19. Method: immunoSEQ multiplex PCR; TCRdb's copy keeps in-frame clones and lacks some. The profile shows hundreds of thousands of clones, 75% to 90% of them singletons. The sample consisted of PBMCs or T cells enriched from blood (not recorded which). The receptors were sampled from a man aged 25 to 40 who had recovered from COVID-19.

The genes are TRBV12-3 or TRBV12-4 and TRBJ2-3, with D perhaps TRBD2 (5 bases). The CDR3 consists of 12 residues. V dropped 11 bases and J dropped 4 bases, with 13 bases sitting between them. Written as DNA, the CDR3 is TGTGCCGGGAGCCGGGTGGCAGATACGCAGTATTTT. The encoded protein is CAGSRVADTQYF.

The chain couples TRBV5-1 to TRBJ2-7; 9 positions match TRBD1. V shed 4 bases and J 4 bases; nucleotides not matched to a gene: 6. The CDR3 is 14 amino acids. Germline CDR1 SGHRS, CDR2 YFSETQ. Here the CDR3 reads CASSEGTGMYEQYF. As DNA, the CDR3 is TGCGCCAGCAGCGAAGGGACAGGGATGTACGAGCAGTACTTC. Based on the CDR3 plus reference TRBV5-1 and TRBJ2-7, the full variable domain is KAGVTQTPRYLIKTRGQQVTLSCSPISGHRSVSWYQQTPGQGLQFLFEYFSETQRNKGNFPGRFSGRQFSNSRSEMNVSTLELGDSALYLCASSEGTGMYEQYFGPGTRLTVT.

This clone was observed a single time. The J gene is TRBJ1-1, the V gene TRBV9, with 8 nucleotides matching TRBD1. V was clipped by 0 bases and J by 7 bases; unmatched bases: 2. The CDR3 contains 13 residues. Germline V gene sequence: CDR1 SGDLS, CDR2 YYNGEE. CDR3 nucleotides: TGTGCCAGCAGCGTAGGGACAGGGATTGAAGCTTTCTTT. Its protein product is CASSVGTGIEAFF.

This chain joins TRBV24-1 and TRBJ1-1; D gene unclear. There are 13 residues in the CDR3. The ends were cut back, 4 bases at V and 8 bases at J, with 13 bases in the middle. Germline CDR1 is KGHDR and CDR2 is SFDVKD. CDR3 amino acids: CATSDSRSGEAFF. CDR3 bases: TGTGCCACCAGTGACTCCAGATCAGGCGAAGCTTTCTTT.

The J gene is TRBJ2-7, the V gene TRBV28; D is perhaps TRBD1 (6 bases). The CDR3 length is 14 residues. V lost 3 bases, J lost 2 bases, and 11 bases lay in between. The germline gives CDR1 MDHEN, CDR2 SYDVKM. Here the CDR3 reads CASSLWTETYEQYF. In DNA form, the CDR3 reads TGTGCCAGCAGTTTGTGGACAGAGACCTACGAGCAGTACTTC.

V gene TRBV28 combines with J gene TRBJ1-2, with D perhaps TRBD1 (6 bases). Between the trimmed V and J ends, which lost 7 bases and 4 bases, there was a span of 19 bases. The CDR3 runs to 15 residues. CDR1 is MDHEN and CDR2 is SYDVKM in the germline V gene. This CDR3 reads CASTPRYDRSYGYTF. The CDR3 coding sequence is TGTGCCAGCACCCCTCGTTATGACAGGAGCTATGGCTACACCTTC.

The V gene is TRBV14, the J gene TRBJ2-2; no firm D call. V was pared by 6 bases and J by 5 bases, with 10 bases between. The length of the CDR3 is 13 residues. Germline V lookup: CDR1 SGHDN, CDR2 FVKESK. The CDR3 nucleotides read TGTGCCAGCAGGCGACAACCTACCGGGGAGCTGTTTTTT. It translates to CASRRQPTGELFF.

This chain connects TRBV2 to TRBJ2-3, with 8 bases lining up with TRBD2. Trimming at V came to 5 bases and at J to 6 bases, leaving 13 bases not matched to a gene. The germline V gene has CDR1 SNHLY and CDR2 FYNNEI. This CDR3 contains 16 residues. The CDR3 sequence is CASSPGTRGFADTQYF. The DNA for the CDR3 is TGTGCCAGCAGTCCCGGGACTAGGGGGTTCGCGGATACGCAGTATTTT.

A note on this clone: Additional DNA sequences in this sample encode the identical CDR3. The chain recombines TRBV27 with TRBJ2-7, with TRBD2 matching 7 bases. The length of the CDR3 is 14 residues. With 3 bases clipped from V and 3 bases from J, the junction kept 5 bases outside the gene matches. Looked up from germline, CDR1 is MNHEY and CDR2 is SMNVEV (reference sequence). CDR3 nucleotides: TGTGCCAGCAGTTTGTGGGGGGGAAGCTACGAGCAGTACTTC. The encoded protein is CASSLWGGSYEQYF.

This clone was detected a few times. The J gene is TRBJ2-2, the V gene TRBV19; TRBD2 aligns across 8 bases. The trim removed 6 bases at V and 1 base at J, leaving 13 bases unmatched. CDR1 LNHDA and CDR2 SQIVND come from the germline V gene (reference sequence). The CDR3 runs to 18 residues. CDR3 sequence reads: CASSRGGTGGKNTGELFF. The CDR3 region has the DNA TGTGCCAGTAGCAGAGGGGGGACGGGAGGGAAGAACACCGGGGAGCTGTTTTTT.

The CDR3 DNA reads as TGTGCCAGCAGCACATACCCGGGACAGGGAACGACAACTAATGAAAAACTGTTTTTT. Its translation: CASSTYPGQGTTTNEKLFF. The rearrangement joins TRBV7-6 to TRBJ1-4; 9 bases are a match to TRBD1. Germline values: CDR1 SGHVS, CDR2 FNYEAQ. CDR3 size: 19 residues. V gave up 5 bases and J gave up 0 bases; unmatched junction bases: 13.

The chain joins TRBV3-1 (or the pseudogene TRBV3-2) to TRBJ2-6; D call uncertain. The ends were cut back, 5 bases at V and 0 bases at J, with 8 bases in the middle. CDR3 length: 15 residues. Germline V gives CDR1 LGHDT, CDR2 YNNKEL (reference sequence). For the CDR3, the DNA is TGTGCCAGCAGCGTCGACAACTCTGGGGCCAACGTCCTGACTTTC. Translated, it gives CASSVDNSGANVLTF.

The DNA of the CDR3 is TGTGCCACCGGGACAGCCTATGGCTACACCTTC. This gives the protein CATGTAYGYTF. V is TRBV6-5 and J is TRBJ1-2; 7 nucleotides match TRBD1. With V trimmed by 10 bases and J by 4 bases, 3 bases remained unmatched. The CDR3 totals 11 residues. Germline V gene data show CDR1 as MNHEY and CDR2 as SVGAGI.

CDR3 in amino acids: CASSPDRDGWEGNQPQHF. The CDR3 DNA reads as TGTGCCAGCAGTCCCGACAGGGACGGGTGGGAAGGCAATCAGCCCCAGCATTTT. This sequence joins TRBV27 and TRBJ1-5; 7 nucleotides agree with TRBD1. V was pared by 5 bases and J by 2 bases, with 15 bases of the junction left unmatched. Germline V gives CDR1 MNHEY, CDR2 SMNVEV (reference sequence). The CDR3 sequence is 18 residues long.

The J gene is TRBJ1-2, the V gene TRBV13; D unclear. There are 13 residues in the CDR3. CDR1 PRHDT and CDR2 FYEKMQ come from the germline V gene (reference sequence). V shed 0 bases and J shed 4 bases, with 6 bases lying between them. DNA for the CDR3: TGTGCCAGCAGCTTAGGGAGGTCCTATGGCTACACCTTC. This translates into CASSLGRSYGYTF.

The chain couples TRBV7-9 to TRBJ2-7, with 11 positions matching TRBD2. With V trimmed by 5 bases and J by 3 bases, 6 bases remained unmatched. Per the germline V gene, CDR1 is SEHNR and CDR2 is FQNEAQ (reference sequence). This CDR3 is 15 amino acids long. In DNA, the CDR3 is TGTGCCAGCAGCCCCTGGACTAGCGGGTTCTACGAGCAGTACTTC. It encodes CASSPWTSGFYEQYF.

The CDR3 DNA sequence: TGTGCCAGCAGTGGGCTGCCTGGTGAAAAACTGTTTTTT. This sequence encodes CASSGLPGEKLFF. The chain uses TRBV27 and TRBJ1-4; D call uncertain. Germline CDR1 reads MNHEY; CDR2 reads SMNVEV (reference sequence). The V end lost 5 bases, the J end lost 7 bases, and 11 bases lay between the germline ends. This CDR3 has 13 amino acids.

This clone has just a few counts. This chain links TRBV5-4 with TRBJ2-1; TRBD1 aligns across 8 bases. V lost 4 bases to trimming and J lost 3 bases; unmatched junction nucleotides: 9. In germline, CDR1 is SGHNT, CDR2 YYREEE (reference sequence). The CDR3 covers 16 residues. CDR3 protein: CASSDRTTGGYNEQFF. The DNA of the CDR3 is TGTGCCAGCAGCGATCGGACTACAGGGGGCTACAATGAGCAGTTCTTC.

The rearrangement uses TRBV4-1 and TRBJ2-1; D is perhaps TRBD2 (5 bases). CDR3 length equals 16 residues. Trimming took 4 bases from V and 2 from J, leaving 15 bases between them. The germline V gene has CDR1 MGHRA and CDR2 YSYEKL. The CDR3 region is CASSLSGAAAYNEQFF. Written as DNA, the CDR3 is TGCGCCAGCAGCCTCTCCGGAGCGGCGGCCTACAATGAGCAGTTCTTC.

The chain couples TRBV18 to TRBJ1-1, with D hard to call. Trimming took 4 bases from V and 7 from J, leaving 16 bases between them. The CDR3 runs 14 residues. The V gene's germline CDR1 is KGHSH and CDR2 LQKENI. CDR3 loop: CASSLGGGEVEAFF. CDR3 coding DNA: TGTGCCAGCTCACTCGGCGGCGGGGAGGTTGAAGCTTTCTTT.

V gene TRBV29-1 combines with J gene TRBJ1-1; D not certain. Trimming shortened V by 0 bases and J by 5 bases, and 13 bases separated the two germline ends. Germline V CDR1 and CDR2: SQVTM, ANQGSEA. CDR3 size: 14 residues. CDR3 DNA sequence: TGCAGCGTTGAAGATCCGGGCCCGGGGACTGAAGCTTTCTTT. It yields the protein CSVEDPGPGTEAFF.

The chain has TRBV5-6 and TRBJ2-7; D might be TRBD1 (5 bases). V lost 0 bases to trimming and J lost 3 bases, with 10 bases between them. The CDR3 has 14 amino acids. In germline, CDR1 is SGHDT, CDR2 YYEEEE. This CDR3 is CASSLGWGGYEQYF. The DNA for the CDR3 is TGTGCCAGCAGCTTGGGATGGGGCGGCTACGAGCAGTACTTC.

A remark on this clone: The sample contains more than one DNA sequence encoding this CDR3. The V and J genes are TRBV29-1 and TRBJ1-2; a weak D match, TRBD1 (5 bases). V was cut by 5 bases and J by 3 bases, with 10 bases left in between. Germline values: CDR1 SQVTM, CDR2 ANQGSEA. The CDR3 sequence is 12 residues long. The CDR3: CSVSQGDYGYTF. CDR3 coding DNA: TGCAGCGTTTCGCAGGGTGACTATGGCTACACCTTC.

The V call is TRBV3-1 (or the pseudogene TRBV3-2), the J call TRBJ2-5; 8 bases agree with TRBD2. V lost 5 bases, J lost 6 bases, and 14 bases stayed unmatched. This CDR3 contains 16 residues. Germline V CDR1 and CDR2: LGHDT, YNNKEL (reference sequence). CDR3 loop: CASSKPLSGGGQTQYF. The CDR3, as DNA: TGTGCCAGCAGCAAGCCCCTGTCGGGAGGGGGACAGACCCAGTACTTC.

The rearrangement joins TRBV12-5 to TRBJ2-7; TRBD2 might be the D (5 bases). The V gene's germline CDR1 is LGHNT and CDR2 FRNRAP. The V end was cut by 2 bases, the J end by 0 bases, with 17 bases between. The CDR3 sequence is 17 residues long. The CDR3: CASGLTSGNGASYEQYF. The CDR3 DNA reads TGTGCTAGTGGTTTGACGAGCGGCAATGGAGCCTCCTACGAGCAGTACTTC. The whole variable domain, remainder taken from reference TRBV12-5 and TRBJ2-7, is DARVTQTPRHKVTEMGQEVTMRCQPILGHNTVFWYRQTMMQGLELLAYFRNRAPLDDSGMPKDRFSAEMPDATLATLKIQPSEPRDSAVYFCASGLTSGNGASYEQYFGPGTRLTVT.

The V gene is TRBV4-2, the J gene TRBJ2-1, with TRBD2 as a possible D gene (5 bases). V was shortened by 1 base and J by 4 bases, with 14 bases between the two germline ends. The CDR3 runs 16 residues. CDR1 and CDR2 (germline): LGHNA, YNFKEQ. CDR3 protein: CASSQGRSGGYNEQFF. CDR3 nucleotides: TGTGCCAGCAGCCAAGGGCGGAGCGGAGGATACAATGAGCAGTTCTTC.